The T cell receptor (beta chain) described here comes from a study of cytotoxic CD8 clonotypes in ibrutinib-treated CLL. Whole-study context: Following a median 12 months of treatment, with a range of 6 to 36, response samples were taken.

Regarding this clone: Its antigen remains unidentified.

Study-level findings and limits: Clonality measured at baseline exceeded age-matched healthy donors, tracking circulating CD8+ T-cell counts.

Germline CDR1 SEHNR, CDR2 FQNEAQ (reference sequence). This CDR3 has 14 amino acids. With 0 bases removed from V and 5 bases from J, the gap between germline ends came to 10 bases. The assay was immunoSEQ multiplex PCR, and TCRdb's table has in-frame clones only and misses some. The sample includes roughly 250,000 clones, roughly 70% of them seen just once. This receptor was obtained from a human donor with chronic lymphocytic leukemia. The rearrangement links TRBV7-9 to TRBJ1-2; a weak D match, TRBD1 (6 bases). Sequencing was performed on PBMCs, taken after 24 months of ibrutinib treatment. For the CDR3, the DNA is TGTGCCAGCAGCTTAGCGGGGGCTGCGTATGGCTACACCTTC. It encodes CASSLAGAAYGYTF.